Below, 15 T cell receptor beta chains from the same sample are listed, as sequenced in a study of OX40 agonist ivuxolimab in advanced cancers. Method: immunoSEQ multiplex PCR; TCRdb's copy keeps in-frame clones and lacks some. Seen here are around 84,000 clones, 85% to 95% observed once, and the top ten hold 9.5% to 12%. The sequencing used CD4+ or CD8+ T cells sorted from blood, collected in a trial of the OX40 agonist ivuxolimab. The receptors were sampled from an adult with an advanced solid tumor such as melanoma, head and neck, liver or kidney cancer.

In regard to this clone: One junction end does not reproduce the germline sequence, and a read error may be involved. The chain couples TRBV9 to TRBJ2-7; D is possibly TRBD1 (7 bases). Germline values: CDR1 SGDLS, CDR2 YYNGEE. This CDR3 contains 13 residues. The CDR3 DNA follows: TGTGCCAGTAGCGGACAGGCCTCCTACGAGCAGTACTTC. Its protein is CASSGQASYEQYF.

This clone is labeled as medium-sized (0.01 to 0.1%). Germline and junction disagree at one end, which may indicate a read error. This sequence joins TRBV7-9 and TRBJ2-7, with D possibly TRBD2 on 5 matching bases. The CDR3 loop spans 13 amino acids. Per germline, CDR1 SEHNR and CDR2 FQNEAQ (reference sequence). Written as DNA, the CDR3 is TGTGCCAGCAGCCGCCTAACCCCAGCGGCCTTTCTCTTC. This codes for CASSRLTPAAFLF.

V is TRBV7-9 and J is TRBJ1-1; D might be TRBD1 (6 bases). Trimming pared 1 base from V and 8 bases from J, leaving 8 bases between. There are 12 residues in the CDR3. The V gene's germline CDR1 is SEHNR and CDR2 FQNEAQ (reference sequence). The DNA for the CDR3 is TGTGCCAGCAGCTTAGGAGGGGGAGAAGCTTTCTTT. This sequence encodes CASSLGGGEAFF.

V and J are TRBV6-5 and TRBJ1-1; D is unresolved. The CDR3 loop spans 13 amino acids. CDR1 is MNHEY, CDR2 SVGAGI, per germline. Deletions cut 5 bases from V and 7 bases from J, with 14 bases between. CDR3 DNA sequence: TGTGCCAGCAGTCGTCCTTCGACGGGTGAAGCTTTCTTT. Amino acids: CASSRPSTGEAFF.

The rearrangement uses TRBV2 and TRBJ2-3, with no clear D. Per germline, CDR1 SNHLY and CDR2 FYNNEI. V was clipped by 5 bases and J by 11 bases, with 11 bases between them. The CDR3 covers 11 residues. CDR3 sequence reads: CASSIMEGQYF. The CDR3 DNA reads TGTGCCAGCAGTATCATGGAAGGGCAGTATTTT.

This chain connects TRBV11-3 to TRBJ2-7; 7 bases are shared with TRBD2. V lost 3 bases, J lost 6 bases, and 11 bases stayed unmatched. CDR3 length equals 15 residues. Germline V gives CDR1 SGHNT, CDR2 YENEEA. Here the CDR3 reads CASSLAVTGGGEQYF. The CDR3 nucleotides read TGTGCCAGCAGCTTGGCAGTGACGGGAGGAGGCGAGCAGTACTTC. The whole variable domain, remainder taken from reference TRBV11-3 and TRBJ2-7, is EAGVVQSPRYKIIEKKQPVAFWCNPISGHNTLYWYLQNLGQGPELLIRYENEEAVDDSQLPKDRFSAERLKGVDSTLKIQPAELGDSAVYLCASSLAVTGGGEQYFGPGTRLTVT.

The chain links TRBV9 to TRBJ1-4; 7 positions agree with TRBD1. V trimming: 4 bases; J trimming: 8 bases; junction bases outside the gene matches: 8. The CDR3 consists of 14 residues. Germline V gene lookup returns CDR1 SGDLS and CDR2 YYNGEE. The CDR3 nucleotides read TGTGCCAGCAGCTCTCGACAGGGTGGAGAAAAACTGTTTTTT. Encoded protein: CASSSRQGGEKLFF. The variable domain in full, with the rest retrieved from reference TRBV9 and TRBJ1-4, is DSGVTQTPKHLITATGQRVTLRCSPRSGDLSVYWYQQSLDQGLQFLIQYYNGEERAKGNILERFSAQQFPDLHSELNLSSLELGDSALYFCASSSRQGGEKLFFGSGTQLSVL.

The chain combines TRBV6-1 with TRBJ2-1; a weak D match, TRBD1 (5 bases). The V gene's germline CDR1 is MNHNS and CDR2 SASEGT. V lost 10 bases and J 7 bases, leaving 11 bases between the germline ends. This CDR3 has 11 amino acids. The CDR3 coding sequence is TGTGCCACCAAGCCAGGGAATGAGCAGTTCTTC. Its translation: CATKPGNEQFF.

The V gene is TRBV7-2, the J gene TRBJ2-7, with TRBD1 matching over 7 bases. The J segment lost 3 bases and the V segment lost 4 bases, leaving 6 bases of the junction unmatched. This CDR3 contains 14 residues. Germline V gene data show CDR1 as SGHTA and CDR2 as FQGNSA. CDR3 DNA sequence: TGTGCCAGCAGCTCCAGACAGGGTGGCTACGAGCAGTACTTC. This encodes CASSSRQGGYEQYF.

V usage is TRBV27 and J usage is TRBJ2-5, with TRBD1 matching over 7 bases. CDR3 length: 13 residues. Germline trimming cut 1 base from V and 5 bases from J; bases unmatched to any gene: 1. Germline lookup yields CDR1 MNHEY and CDR2 SMNVEV (reference sequence). The CDR3 is CASSLFRGETQYF. CDR3 bases: TGTGCCAGCAGTTTATTCAGGGGGGAGACCCAGTACTTC.

The CDR3 bases are TGTGCCTCGGCTTGGGGGTATGGCTACACCTTC. Its protein is CASAWGYGYTF. The V and J genes are TRBV30 and TRBJ1-2, with D possibly TRBD1 on 5 matching bases. The V and J ends lost 7 bases and 5 bases respectively, with 11 bases between them. The CDR3 runs 11 residues. CDR1 is GTSNPN, CDR2 SVGIG, per germline (reference sequence).

This chain connects TRBV27 to TRBJ2-7; 10 bases map to TRBD2. The CDR3 has 14 residues. Germline assignment: CDR1 MNHEY and CDR2 SMNVEV (reference sequence). Trimming removed 4 bases from V and 3 bases from J; junction bases left unmatched: 3. CDR3 sequence: CASSSGLAVYEQYF. The CDR3 DNA follows: TGTGCCAGCAGTTCCGGACTAGCGGTCTACGAGCAGTACTTC.

This rearrangement joins TRBV27 to TRBJ2-6; 7 bases map to TRBD1. CDR1 MNHEY and CDR2 SMNVEV come from the germline V gene (reference sequence). The trim removed 2 bases at V and 4 bases at J, leaving 11 bases unmatched. The CDR3 loop spans 18 amino acids. The CDR3 loop reads CASSLMPGGISGANVLTF. CDR3 nucleotides: TGTGCCAGCAGTTTAATGCCAGGGGGTATCTCCGGGGCCAACGTCCTGACTTTC.

In nucleotides, the CDR3 is TGCAGCGTTGTCGACAGGGTCCCAGATACGCAGTATTTT. Amino acid sequence: CSVVDRVPDTQYF. The chain carries TRBV29-1 and TRBJ2-3; TRBD1 agrees at 7 bases. CDR1 is SQVTM, CDR2 ANQGSEA, per germline. Trimming removed 4 bases from V and 4 bases from J; junction bases left unmatched: 5. This CDR3 is 13 amino acids long.

The chain recombines TRBV7-3 with TRBJ2-3, with D perhaps TRBD1 or TRBD2 (5 bases each). The germline CDR1 and CDR2 sequences are SGHTA and FQGTGA. This CDR3 has 15 residues. V was shortened by 5 bases and J by 5 bases, with 17 bases between the two germline ends. CDR3 nucleotide sequence: TGTGCCAGCAGCAAAAGGACGGGGCCGGTAGATACGCAGTATTTT. Translated: CASSKRTGPVDTQYF.